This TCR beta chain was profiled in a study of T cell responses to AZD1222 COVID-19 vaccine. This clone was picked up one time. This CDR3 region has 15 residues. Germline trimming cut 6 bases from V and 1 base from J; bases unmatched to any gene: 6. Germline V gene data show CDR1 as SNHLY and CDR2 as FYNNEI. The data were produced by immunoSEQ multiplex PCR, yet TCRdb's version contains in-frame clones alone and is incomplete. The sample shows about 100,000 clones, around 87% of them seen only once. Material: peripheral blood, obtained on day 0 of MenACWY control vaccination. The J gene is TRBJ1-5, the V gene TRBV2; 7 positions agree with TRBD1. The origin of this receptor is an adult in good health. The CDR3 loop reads CASSGEGASNQPQHF. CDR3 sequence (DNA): TGTGCCAGCAGCGGGGAGGGGGCGAGCAATCAGCCCCAGCATTTT.